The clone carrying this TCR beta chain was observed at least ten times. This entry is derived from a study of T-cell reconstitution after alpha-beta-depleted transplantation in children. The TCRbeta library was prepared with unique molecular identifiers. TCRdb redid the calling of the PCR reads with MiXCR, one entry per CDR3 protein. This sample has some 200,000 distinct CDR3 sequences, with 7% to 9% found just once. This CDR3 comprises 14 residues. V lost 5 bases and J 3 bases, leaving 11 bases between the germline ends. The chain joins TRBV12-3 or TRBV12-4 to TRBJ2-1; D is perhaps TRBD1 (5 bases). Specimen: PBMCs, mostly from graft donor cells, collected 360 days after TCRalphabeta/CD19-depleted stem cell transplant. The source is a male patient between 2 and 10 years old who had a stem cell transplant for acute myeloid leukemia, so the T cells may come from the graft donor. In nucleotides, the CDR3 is TGTGCCAGCAGTGTTGACAGTGTCTACAATGAGCAGTTCTTC. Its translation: CASSVDSVYNEQFF.